These 10 T cell receptor beta chains were sequenced from one sample in a study of molecular identifiers for immune sequencing clone quantification. TCRdb re-called the PCR reads through MiXCR, storing one row per CDR3 protein. The data contain fewer than 100,000 distinct CDR3 sequences, about 21% of them singletons. Material: naive CD8+ T cells from blood, with Jurkat cell RNA spiked in. Subset of the sample: FACS-sorted CD8+CD4-CCR7+CD45RA+ naive T cells. These receptors all come from a human donor in good health. Some libraries in this study had Jurkat cell RNA spiked in.

This clonotype was detected only a few times. The chain employs TRBV2 and TRBJ2-7, with D possibly TRBD1 on 5 matching bases. With 4 bases removed from V and 3 bases from J, the gap between germline ends came to 10 bases. This CDR3 has 13 residues. Germline V CDR1 and CDR2: SNHLY, FYNNEI. CDR3 nucleotide sequence: TGTGCCAGCAGTGGTGCAGGGTACTACGAGCAGTACTTC. This codes for CASSGAGYYEQYF.

This chain connects TRBV30 to TRBJ2-7; possible D gene TRBD1, 5 bases. Trimming stripped 2 bases from V and 5 bases from J, with 10 bases between. CDR3 size: 12 residues. Germline CDR1 reads GTSNPN; CDR2 reads SVGIG (reference sequence). In nucleotides, the CDR3 is TGTGCCTGGAGTTCGGCAGGGAACGAGCAGTACTTC. Translated: CAWSSAGNEQYF.

This chain joins TRBV6-2 or TRBV6-3 and TRBJ1-1; perhaps TRBD1 as D (5 bases). The CDR3 runs 14 residues. CDR1 is MNHEY and CDR2 is SVGEGT in the germline V gene. The V and J ends lost 5 bases and 4 bases respectively, with 14 bases between them. CDR3 loop: CASSQALGGTEAFF. Written as DNA, the CDR3 is TGTGCCAGCAGTCAGGCTTTGGGGGGCACTGAAGCTTTCTTT.

This clonotype has just a few counts. The CDR3 sequence is CASSLLTGRTEAFF. The DNA for the CDR3 is TGTGCCAGCAGTTTGCTTACAGGGAGGACTGAAGCTTTCTTT. The chain has TRBV27 and TRBJ1-1; tentative D call: TRBD1 (6 bases). Germline V gene data show CDR1 as MNHEY and CDR2 as SMNVEV (reference sequence). This CDR3 is 14 amino acids long. Trimming removed 3 bases at V and 5 bases at J, with 13 bases between.

With regard to this clonotype: This may stem from a read error, because a much larger clone lies one nucleotide away. The chain carries TRBV12-3 or TRBV12-4 and TRBJ1-2; D gene ambiguous. This CDR3 is built from 14 residues. V was shortened by 7 bases and J by 4 bases, with 16 bases between the two germline ends. This chain's CDR3 is CASNPDVSRYGYTF. The CDR3 DNA follows: TGTGCCAGCAACCCGGATGTGTCGCGCTATGGCTACACCTTC.

The rearrangement links TRBV6-1 to TRBJ2-1; D gene uncertain. This CDR3 has 17 amino acids. Between the trimmed V and J ends, which lost 4 bases and 0 bases, there was a span of 16 bases. Germline V gives CDR1 MNHNS, CDR2 SASEGT. CDR3 sequence reads: CASSVDLPGSSYNEQFF. CDR3 nucleotide sequence: TGTGCCAGCAGTGTAGATCTTCCCGGCAGCTCCTACAATGAGCAGTTCTTC.

This clonotype was detected ten times or more. The CDR3 loop is CSAATGRLYTEAFF. The CDR3 DNA sequence: TGCAGTGCAGCAACAGGGAGGCTTTACACTGAAGCTTTCTTT. V usage is TRBV20-1 and J usage is TRBJ1-1; weak D call: TRBD1 (6 bases). Trimming took 6 bases from V and 3 from J, leaving 17 bases between them. Germline-derived CDR1 and CDR2 are DFQATT and SNEGSKA (reference sequence). This CDR3 comprises 14 residues.

The V gene is TRBV29-1, the J gene TRBJ2-7; tentatively, D is TRBD2 (5 bases). The V end lost 3 bases, the J end lost 5 bases, and 11 bases lay between the germline ends. This CDR3 has 12 amino acids. From germline, CDR1 is SQVTM and CDR2 ANQGSEA. CDR3 sequence reads: CSVDDYRNEQYF. The CDR3 DNA follows: TGCAGCGTTGACGACTACCGAAACGAGCAGTACTTC.

This clonotype was seen more than once but under ten times. This chain joins TRBV5-6 and TRBJ2-1; 7 nucleotides align to TRBD2. The germline gives CDR1 SGHDT, CDR2 YYEEEE. The CDR3 is made up of 16 amino acids. V was clipped by 2 bases and J by 4 bases; unmatched bases: 9. Here the CDR3 DNA reads TGTGCCAGCAGCTTTGTACAGCGGGAAGGGTACAATGAGCAGTTCTTC. Protein sequence: CASSFVQREGYNEQFF.

This clonotype has a count of ten or more. This rearrangement joins TRBV4-3 to TRBJ2-1; TRBD1 is a possible D gene (6 bases). The germline V gene has CDR1 LGHNA and CDR2 YSLEER. The ends were cut back, 0 bases at V and 5 bases at J, with 14 bases in the middle. The CDR3 consists of 16 residues. CDR3 in DNA: TGCGCCAGCAGCCAAGAAAACAGGGTATCTCACAATGAGCAGTTCTTC. Translating gives CASSQENRVSHNEQFF.